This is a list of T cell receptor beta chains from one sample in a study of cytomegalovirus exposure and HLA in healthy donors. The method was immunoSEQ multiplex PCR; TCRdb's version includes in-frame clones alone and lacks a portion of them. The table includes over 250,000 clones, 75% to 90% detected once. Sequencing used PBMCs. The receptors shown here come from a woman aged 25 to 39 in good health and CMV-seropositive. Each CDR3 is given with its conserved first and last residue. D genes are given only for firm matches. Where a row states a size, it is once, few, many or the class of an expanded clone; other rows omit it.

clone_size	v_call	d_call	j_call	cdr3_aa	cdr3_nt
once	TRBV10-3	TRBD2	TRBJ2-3	CAIGGGLAGSDTQYF	TGTGCCATCGGAGGGGGACTAGCGGGATCGGATACGCAGTATTTT
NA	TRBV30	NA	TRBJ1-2	CAWRGPQGPNYGYTF	TGTGCCTGGAGGGGGCCTCAGGGACCGAACTATGGCTACACCTTC
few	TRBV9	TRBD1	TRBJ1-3	CASSVGTGGIPGNTIYF	TGTGCCAGCAGCGTAGGCACAGGGGGAATTCCTGGAAACACCATATATTTT
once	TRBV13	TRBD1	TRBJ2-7	CASTLTGWTYEQYF	TGTGCCAGCACGCTGACAGGGTGGACCTACGAGCAGTACTTC
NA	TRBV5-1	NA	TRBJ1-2	CASSLVGGITNYGYTF	TGCGCCAGCAGCTTGGTAGGGGGGATTACTAACTATGGCTACACCTTC
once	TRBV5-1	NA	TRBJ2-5	CASSGGRGPQETQYF	TGCGCCAGCAGCGGGGGGCGGGGACCACAAGAGACCCAGTACTTC
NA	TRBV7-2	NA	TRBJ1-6	CASSLSGGGRRNSPLHF	TGTGCCAGCAGCTTATCTGGGGGGGGGCGCAGGAATTCACCCCTCCACTTT
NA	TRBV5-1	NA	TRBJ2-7	CASSLGGYEQYF	TGCGCCAGCAGCTTGGGGGGGTACGAGCAGTACTTC
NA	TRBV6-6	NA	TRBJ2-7	CASSYLDRTYEQYF	TGTGCCAGCAGTTACTTGGACCGCACCTACGAGCAGTACTTC
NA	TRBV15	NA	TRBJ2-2	CATSSPDHLIPGELFF	TGTGCCACCAGCAGTCCGGACCACCTCATCCCCGGGGAGCTGTTTTTT
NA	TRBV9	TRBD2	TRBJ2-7	CASSVGPAGGHEQYF	TGTGCCAGCAGCGTCGGGCCAGCGGGGGGCCACGAGCAGTACTTC
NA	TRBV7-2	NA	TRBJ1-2	CASSLGGGYGYTF	TGTGCCAGCAGCTTAGGGGGAGGCTATGGCTACACCTTC
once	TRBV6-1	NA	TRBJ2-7	CASSETPLDSEQYF	TGTGCCAGCAGTGAAACCCCCCTTGACAGCGAGCAGTACTTC
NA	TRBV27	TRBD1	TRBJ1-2	CASSGQGAEGYTF	TGTGCCAGCAGTGGACAGGGGGCTGAAGGCTACACCTTC
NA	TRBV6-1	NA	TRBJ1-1	CASSDTGRRTEAFF	TGTGCCAGCAGTGATACAGGGAGGAGGACTGAAGCTTTCTTT
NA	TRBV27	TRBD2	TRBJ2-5	CASGPPGGETQYF	TGTGCCAGCGGTCCACCGGGGGGAGAGACCCAGTACTTC
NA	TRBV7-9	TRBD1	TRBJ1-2	CASSTGQTGYTF	TGTGCCAGCAGCACGGGACAGACGGGCTACACCTTC
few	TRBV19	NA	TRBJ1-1	CASSPAGGRTEAFF	TGTGCCAGTAGTCCCGCCGGGGGACGCACTGAAGCTTTCTTT
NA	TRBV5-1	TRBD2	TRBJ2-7	CASSLASGGPLYEQYF	TGCGCCAGCAGCTTGGCCTCGGGAGGGCCCCTTTACGAGCAGTACTTC
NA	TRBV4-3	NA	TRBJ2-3	CASSQTSTDTQYF	TGCGCCAGCAGCCAGACGAGCACAGATACGCAGTATTTT
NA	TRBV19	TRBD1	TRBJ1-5	CASSSTGGSQPQHF	TGTGCCAGTAGTTCGACAGGGGGCAGTCAGCCCCAGCATTTT
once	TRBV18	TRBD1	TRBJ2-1	CASSPGQGAGNEQFF	TGTGCCAGCTCACCGGGACAGGGGGCAGGGAATGAGCAGTTCTTC
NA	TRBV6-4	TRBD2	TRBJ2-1	CASSDRRTSQYNEQFF	TGTGCCAGCAGTGACCGGCGGACTAGCCAATACAATGAGCAGTTCTTC
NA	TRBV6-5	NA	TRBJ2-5	CASRIGGLVETQYF	TGTGCCAGCAGGATCGGGGGGCTTGTGGAGACCCAGTACTTC
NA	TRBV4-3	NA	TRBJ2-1	CASSQGQALYNEQFF	TGCGCCAGCAGCCAAGGGCAGGCCCTCTACAATGAGCAGTTCTTC
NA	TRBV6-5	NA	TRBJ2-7	CASSGPDKSYEQYF	TGTGCCAGCAGTGGACCCGACAAGTCCTACGAGCAGTACTTC
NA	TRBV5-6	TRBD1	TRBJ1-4	CASSLVGTGEKLFF	TGTGCCAGCAGCTTGGTAGGGACAGGAGAAAAACTGTTTTTT
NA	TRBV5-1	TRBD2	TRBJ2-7	CASSFRGGGSYEQYF	TGCGCCAGCAGCTTCCGGGGGGGCGGCTCCTACGAGCAGTACTTC
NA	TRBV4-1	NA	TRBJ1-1	CASSQRQINTEAFF	TGCGCCAGCAGCCAACGACAGATTAACACTGAAGCTTTCTTT
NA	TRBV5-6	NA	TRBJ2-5	CASSLVGGPQETQYF	TGTGCCAGCAGCTTGGTTGGTGGGCCCCAAGAGACCCAGTACTTC
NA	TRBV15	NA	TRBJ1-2	CATAQGGNGYTF	TGTGCCACCGCACAGGGTGGGAATGGCTACACCTTC
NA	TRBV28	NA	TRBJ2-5	CASDLIQGKKETQYF	TGTGCCAGCGATTTAATACAAGGGAAAAAAGAGACCCAGTACTTC
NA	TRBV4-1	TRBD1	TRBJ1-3	CASSQRDRGLSGNTIYF	TGCGCCAGCAGCCAAAGGGACAGGGGCCTCTCTGGAAACACCATATATTTT
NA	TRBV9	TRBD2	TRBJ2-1	CASSLQTSPGEQFF	TGTGCCAGCAGCCTCCAGACTAGCCCGGGTGAGCAGTTCTTC